Listed here are 23 T cell receptor beta chains from one sample, sequenced in a study of control samples from healthy donors and cancer patients. Only in-frame clones appear in the TCRdb table, and some are missing; sequencing was by immunoSEQ multiplex PCR. This sample carries some 200,000 clones, 91% of them seen once, and the ten largest clones take about 1.6%. Sequencing used blood. These receptors were obtained from a woman in her twenties or thirties in good health.

This chain links TRBV6-6 with TRBJ1-5; the match to TRBD1 covers 9 bases. This CDR3 region has 16 residues. Germline V gene sequence: CDR1 MNHNY, CDR2 SVGAGI (reference sequence). With V trimmed by 0 bases and J by 5 bases, 5 bases remained unmatched. DNA for the CDR3: TGTGCCAGCAGTTACTCGAGGACAGGGGAGGATCAGCCCCAGCATTTT. This gives the protein CASSYSRTGEDQPQHF.

V and J are TRBV9 and TRBJ1-2, with D uncertain. Germline values: CDR1 SGDLS, CDR2 YYNGEE. CDR3 length: 15 amino acids. Trimming removed 4 bases at V and 0 bases at J, with 13 bases between. The CDR3 protein is CASSPFLSANYGYTF. In nucleotides, the CDR3 is TGTGCCAGCAGCCCCTTTCTCTCAGCTAACTATGGCTACACCTTC.

The chain recombines TRBV7-6 with TRBJ1-1; D not certain. The CDR3 extends over 15 amino acids. Germline loops: CDR1 SGHVS, CDR2 FNYEAQ. The V and J ends lost 0 bases and 0 bases respectively, with 8 bases between them. The DNA for the CDR3 is TGTGCCAGCAGCTTAGCCCGAGGGATGAACACTGAAGCTTTCTTT. Protein product: CASSLARGMNTEAFF.

The chain joins TRBV7-9 to TRBJ1-3; D not resolved. The V gene lost 1 base and the J gene lost 0 bases, with 4 bases spanning the gap. The CDR3 is made up of 14 amino acids. Germline lookup yields CDR1 SEHNR and CDR2 FQNEAQ (reference sequence). As DNA, the CDR3 is TGTGCCAGCAGCTTAGGGGACTCTGGAAACACCATATATTTT. It is translated as CASSLGDSGNTIYF.

The rearrangement uses TRBV4-1 and TRBJ2-1; TRBD2 agrees at 9 bases. Germline CDR1 reads MGHRA; CDR2 reads YSYEKL. The ends lost 2 bases at V and 6 bases at J; junction bases unmatched: 2. CDR3 length equals 14 residues. The CDR3 coding sequence is TGCGCCAGCAGCCAACTAGCGGGGATCAATGAGCAGTTCTTC. This encodes CASSQLAGINEQFF.

J is TRBJ2-2 and V is TRBV11-3; no clear D gene. With 2 bases removed from V and 0 bases from J, the gap between germline ends came to 4 bases. CDR3 length equals 14 residues. Germline lookup yields CDR1 SGHNT and CDR2 YENEEA. CDR3: CASSLLPNTGELFF. Here the CDR3 DNA reads TGTGCCAGCAGCTTATTACCGAACACCGGGGAGCTGTTTTTT.

The chain is built from TRBV6-1 and TRBJ2-3; 10 nucleotides align to TRBD2. Germline V gene sequence: CDR1 MNHNS, CDR2 SASEGT. CDR3 size: 14 residues. The J segment lost 8 bases and the V segment lost 1 base, leaving 3 bases of the junction unmatched. CDR3 bases: TGTGCCAGCAGTGAAGGGACTAGCGGCCCTACGCAGTATTTT. The encoded protein is CASSEGTSGPTQYF.

To note about this clone: The same CDR3 is also encoded by other DNA sequences in this sample. The rearrangement links TRBV28 to TRBJ1-2, with D possibly TRBD1 on 6 matching bases. The germline V and J ends were trimmed by 3 bases and 2 bases, with 7 bases remaining between them. Germline CDR1 MDHEN, CDR2 SYDVKM. The CDR3 runs to 13 residues. CDR3 nucleotide sequence: TGTGCCAGCAGTTTTGGACAGAACTATGGCTACACCTTC. Protein sequence: CASSFGQNYGYTF.

This clone has a single count. V usage is TRBV6-4 and J usage is TRBJ2-1; 7 positions match TRBD2. With 3 bases clipped from V and 7 bases from J, the junction kept 12 bases outside the gene matches. CDR1 is MRHNA and CDR2 is SNTAGT in the germline V gene. This CDR3 has 16 residues. The CDR3 loop reads CASSEVMAGEGNEQFF. CDR3 in DNA: TGTGCCAGCAGTGAAGTGATGGCGGGAGAGGGGAATGAGCAGTTCTTC.

The CDR3, as DNA: TGTGCCAGCAGCCCACTAGCGGGAGGCCGTAGCACAGATACGCAGTATTTT. It is translated as CASSPLAGGRSTDTQYF. J is TRBJ2-3 and V is TRBV11-2, with TRBD2 identical over 12 bases. This CDR3 is built from 17 residues. The V gene end was trimmed by 5 bases and the J gene end by 0 bases; junction bases not matched to a gene: 6. Germline V gene data show CDR1 as SGHAT and CDR2 as FQNNGV.

The gene calls are TRBV6-1 and TRBJ1-6; D is possibly TRBD1 (6 bases). V lost 2 bases, J lost 8 bases, and 13 bases lay in between. The CDR3 is 15 residues long. Germline V gene lookup returns CDR1 MNHNS and CDR2 SASEGT. This CDR3 reads CASSEYRARDSPLHF. The CDR3 DNA reads as TGTGCCAGCAGTGAATACAGGGCGAGAGATTCACCCCTCCACTTT.

V gene TRBV7-9 combines with J gene TRBJ1-6; D ambiguous. The CDR3 contains 13 residues. Germline CDR1 reads SEHNR; CDR2 reads FQNEAQ (reference sequence). V was cut by 4 bases and J by 10 bases, with 11 bases left in between. The CDR3 coding sequence is TGTGCCAGCAGCTCCACTGGTGGCTCACCCCTCCACTTT. The encoded protein is CASSSTGGSPLHF.

This sequence joins TRBV5-1 and TRBJ2-5; tentatively, D is TRBD1 (6 bases). The CDR3 length is 13 residues. Germline assignment: CDR1 SGHRS and CDR2 YFSETQ. V was cut by 3 bases and J by 1 base, with 7 bases left in between. DNA for the CDR3: TGCGCCAGCAGCTGGGGGCCCCAAGAGACCCAGTACTTC. Protein sequence: CASSWGPQETQYF.

The chain carries TRBV5-1 and TRBJ1-1; 10 bases fit TRBD1. CDR1 is SGHRS and CDR2 is YFSETQ in the germline V gene. The V gene end was trimmed by 0 bases and the J gene end by 5 bases; junction bases not matched to a gene: 4. CDR3 size: 15 residues. CDR3 region: CASSLGTGGKTEAFF. The CDR3, as DNA: TGCGCCAGCAGCTTGGGGACAGGGGGAAAAACTGAAGCTTTCTTT. Drawing the rest from reference TRBV5-1 and TRBJ1-1, the complete variable domain is KAGVTQTPRYLIKTRGQQVTLSCSPISGHRSVSWYQQTPGQGLQFLFEYFSETQRNKGNFPGRFSGRQFSNSRSEMNVSTLELGDSALYLCASSLGTGGKTEAFFGQGTRLTVV.

The chain uses TRBV13 and TRBJ2-2; D remains ambiguous. Germline lookup yields CDR1 PRHDT and CDR2 FYEKMQ (reference sequence). The CDR3 sequence is 12 residues long. The ends were cut back, 6 bases at V and 5 bases at J, with 7 bases in the middle. In DNA, the CDR3 is TGTGCCAGCAGTTACGTAACCGGGGAGCTGTTTTTT. It is translated as CASSYVTGELFF.

This chain links TRBV18 with TRBJ2-2; D is ambiguous. CDR3 size: 12 residues. V was pared by 5 bases and J by 6 bases, with 7 bases between. CDR1 KGHSH and CDR2 LQKENI come from the germline V gene. CDR3 amino acids: CASSTSSGELFF. The CDR3 coding sequence is TGTGCCAGCTCAACGAGTTCCGGGGAGCTGTTTTTT.

The chain carries TRBV4-2 and TRBJ2-7, with 7 bases fitting TRBD2. Germline V gene data show CDR1 as LGHNA and CDR2 as YNFKEQ. The CDR3 loop spans 13 amino acids. V was pared by 0 bases and J by 6 bases, with 2 bases of the junction left unmatched. CDR3 amino acids: CASSQEWGGEQYF. The CDR3 coding sequence is TGTGCCAGCAGCCAAGAGTGGGGGGGCGAGCAGTACTTC.

This clone was recorded once. The chain links TRBV5-1 to TRBJ2-7; tentatively, D is TRBD1 (6 bases). The CDR3 is 14 residues long. Trimming removed 4 bases at V and 3 bases at J, with 14 bases between. Germline-derived CDR1 and CDR2 are SGHRS and YFSETQ. The CDR3 region has the DNA TGCGCCAGCAGCCGGACAGATCCCAACTACGAGCAGTACTTC. This encodes CASSRTDPNYEQYF. Full variable domain (remainder filled in from reference TRBV5-1 and TRBJ2-7): KAGVTQTPRYLIKTRGQQVTLSCSPISGHRSVSWYQQTPGQGLQFLFEYFSETQRNKGNFPGRFSGRQFSNSRSEMNVSTLELGDSALYLCASSRTDPNYEQYFGPGTRLTVT.

The CDR3 sequence: CASSKTGLNEQYF. CDR3 nucleotide sequence: TGTGCCAGCAGCAAGACAGGTCTAAACGAGCAGTACTTC. V gene TRBV7-2 combines with J gene TRBJ2-7; D perhaps matches TRBD1 (6 bases). V was cut by 5 bases and J by 5 bases, with 13 bases left in between. CDR1 and CDR2 from the germline V gene are SGHTA and FQGNSA. This CDR3 region has 13 residues.

This chain uses TRBV11-2 with TRBJ1-5, with TRBD1 matching over 7 bases. The CDR3 length is 14 residues. After removal of 1 base from V and 6 bases from J, the junction contained 3 bases not matched to a gene. CDR1 and CDR2 (germline): SGHAT, FQNNGV. In nucleotides, the CDR3 is TGTGCCAGCAGCTTAGTGGCAGGGGGTCAGCCCCAGCATTTT. This translates into CASSLVAGGQPQHF. The full variable domain, rest sourced from reference TRBV11-2 and TRBJ1-5, is EAGVAQSPRYKIIEKRQSVAFWCNPISGHATLYWYQQILGQGPKLLIQFQNNGVVDDSQLPKDRFSAERLKGVDSTLKIQPAKLEDSAVYLCASSLVAGGQPQHFGDGTRLSIL.

This chain links TRBV7-9 with TRBJ1-1; D gene ambiguous. Trimming stripped 1 base from V and 4 bases from J, with 7 bases between. This CDR3 has 13 residues. Germline V gene sequence: CDR1 SEHNR, CDR2 FQNEAQ (reference sequence). CDR3 region: CASSLGSATEAFF. The CDR3 nucleotides are TGTGCCAGCAGCTTAGGATCAGCCACTGAAGCTTTCTTT.

The V and J genes are TRBV20-1 and TRBJ1-2, with a possible D match to TRBD1 (5 bases). The germline V and J ends were trimmed by 6 bases and 7 bases, with 12 bases remaining between them. The CDR3 consists of 11 residues. Germline V gene lookup returns CDR1 DFQATT and CDR2 SNEGSKA (reference sequence). CDR3: CSAGAGFGYTF. The CDR3 region has the DNA TGCAGTGCCGGGGCGGGGTTTGGCTACACCTTC.

This clone came up once. J is TRBJ1-2 and V is TRBV5-1; TRBD1 aligns across 10 bases. CDR1 is SGHRS, CDR2 YFSETQ, per germline. V lost 1 base, J lost 6 bases, and 6 bases stayed unmatched. The CDR3 extends over 15 amino acids. CDR3 DNA: TGCGCCAGCAGCTTGACGGGACAGGGGTGGAATGGCTACACCTTC. Translating it yields CASSLTGQGWNGYTF.